Detailed here is one TCR beta chain. The antigen is not known. The record originates from a study of PD-1 blockade in classical Hodgkin lymphoma. Notes on the study in general: Complete responders' baseline diversity resembled that of newly diagnosed patients. Patients with an early start, nivolumab under 1 year after ASCT, were excluded. Baseline TCR diversity was reportedly lower in newly diagnosed patients than healthy donors. There remain no defined causes for the repertoire differences, which possibly reflect disease activity or prior therapy.

V lost 4 bases to trimming and J lost 2 bases; unmatched junction nucleotides: 11. Germline lookup yields CDR1 SGHVS and CDR2 FQNEAQ. This CDR3 comprises 17 residues. Exposure to brentuximab vedotin varied, and each patient had relapsed following autologous stem cell transplantation. Assay: immunoSEQ multiplex PCR; the TCRdb copy retains only in-frame clones and omits some. The sample has more than 140,000 clones, around four fifths seen once. This specimen was peripheral blood mononuclear cells (PBMCs), taken before the second cycle of nivolumab. The rearrangement links TRBV7-8 to TRBJ2-3; 8 positions agree with TRBD1. The receptor was isolated from a human donor with classical Hodgkin lymphoma. The CDR3 coding sequence is TGTGCCAGCAGCTGGACCCTAGGACAGGGAGACACAGATACGCAGTATTTT. Its protein product is CASSWTLGQGDTDTQYF.